The 9 T cell receptor beta chains below were found in one sample sequenced in a study of OX40 agonist ivuxolimab in advanced cancers. TCRdb keeps only in-frame clones here, not all; method: immunoSEQ multiplex PCR. Among tens of thousands of clones listed, over 70% were seen once. The input for sequencing was CD4+ or CD8+ T cells sorted from blood, taken in a trial of the OX40 agonist ivuxolimab. All receptors come from an adult with an advanced solid tumor such as melanoma, head and neck, liver or kidney cancer.

The chain carries TRBV6-5 and TRBJ1-5; 9 nucleotides agree with TRBD1. V lost 7 bases and J lost 7; bases outside the gene matches: 11. The CDR3 is 15 amino acids. Germline V lookup: CDR1 MNHEY, CDR2 SVGAGI. The CDR3 protein is CASKGGQGFRQPQHF. The DNA of the CDR3 is TGTGCCAGCAAAGGGGGACAGGGTTTTAGGCAGCCCCAGCATTTT.

V usage is TRBV6-1 and J usage is TRBJ1-2; possibly TRBD1 for D (5 bases). The V gene's germline CDR1 is MNHNS and CDR2 SASEGT. The germline V and J ends were trimmed by 6 bases and 0 bases, with 14 bases remaining between them. This CDR3 comprises 15 residues. CDR3 amino acids: CASSPGGRTNYGYTF. CDR3 bases: TGTGCCAGCAGCCCCGGGGGGAGAACTAACTATGGCTACACCTTC.

The rearrangement uses TRBV6-1 and TRBJ1-5, with TRBD1 as a possible D gene (5 bases). Between the trimmed V and J ends, which lost 4 bases and 2 bases, there was a span of 12 bases. The CDR3 extends over 15 amino acids. Germline V gene lookup returns CDR1 MNHNS and CDR2 SASEGT. The CDR3 DNA is TGTGCCAGCAGTGCAGGGTTGGGTGGCAATCAGCCCCAGCATTTT. Amino acids: CASSAGLGGNQPQHF.

The rearrangement uses TRBV7-2 and TRBJ1-3; 7 bases fit TRBD1. The junction had 7 bases not matched to a gene; V was cut back by 5 bases and J by 3 bases. The CDR3 consists of 15 residues. In germline, CDR1 is SGHTA, CDR2 FQGNSA. The CDR3 DNA sequence: TGTGCCAGCAGCGTCAGACAGGGAGGTGGAAACACCATATATTTT. Its protein product is CASSVRQGGGNTIYF. The full variable domain, its missing parts supplied by reference TRBV7-2 and TRBJ1-3, is GAGVSQSPSNKVTEKGKDVELRCDPISGHTALYWYRQSLGQGLEFLIYFQGNSAPDKSGLPSDRFSAERTGGSVSTLTIQRTQQEDSAVYLCASSVRQGGGNTIYFGEGSWLTVV.

This sequence joins TRBV15 and TRBJ1-5; unclear D gene. This CDR3 is built from 14 residues. CDR1 LNHNV and CDR2 YYDKDF come from the germline V gene (reference sequence). V was shortened by 5 bases and J by 2 bases, with 10 bases between the two germline ends. This CDR3 is CATSPTVGNQPQHF. DNA for the CDR3: TGTGCCACCAGCCCCACGGTGGGCAATCAGCCCCAGCATTTT.

The chain joins TRBV13 to TRBJ2-1, with 8 bases that match TRBD2. Germline loops: CDR1 PRHDT, CDR2 FYEKMQ (reference sequence). CDR3 size: 14 residues. J was trimmed by 8 bases and V by 5 bases; bases with no gene match: 8. In DNA form, the CDR3 reads TGTGCCAGCAGCCGGACTAGCCTAGGGGATGAGCAGTTCTTC. It yields the protein CASSRTSLGDEQFF.

The chain carries TRBV13 and TRBJ1-6; tentatively, D is TRBD1 (5 bases). Trimming left V 2 bases short and J 6 bases short, with 5 bases between. The CDR3 length is 13 residues. The germline V gene encodes CDR1 PRHDT and CDR2 FYEKMQ (reference sequence). The CDR3 sequence: CASSLRGNSPLHF. DNA for the CDR3: TGTGCCAGCAGCTTAAGGGGTAATTCACCCCTCCACTTT.

This chain connects TRBV5-6 to TRBJ1-5, with D possibly TRBD1 on 5 matching bases. CDR1 is SGHDT and CDR2 is YYEEEE in the germline V gene. The CDR3 contains 12 residues. The V end was cut by 2 bases, the J end by 5 bases, with 5 bases between. CDR3 protein: CASSLQDQPQHF. CDR3 nucleotide sequence: TGTGCCAGCAGCTTACAGGATCAGCCCCAGCATTTT.

The genes are TRBV14 and TRBJ1-2, with TRBD1 matching 7 bases. V trimming: 4 bases; J trimming: 4 bases; junction bases outside the gene matches: 6. The CDR3 extends over 14 amino acids. Germline CDR1 and CDR2: SGHDN and FVKESK. The CDR3 DNA reads as TGTGCCAGCAGCCGCCAGGGACAGACCTATGGCTACACCTTC. Protein product: CASSRQGQTYGYTF.